The 32 T cell receptor beta chains below were found in one sample sequenced in a study of radiotherapy plus CTLA-4 blockade in lung cancer. Libraries were prepared by immunoSEQ multiplex PCR; TCRdb keeps only in-frame clonotypes and omits some of them. The data show 86,000 or so clones, around 76% seen once. This sample comprised peripheral blood, obtained from a patient treated with radiotherapy plus ipilimumab. The receptors shown here come from a human donor with non-small cell lung cancer who had a partial response to radiotherapy plus ipilimumab. Some clones in this sample may be carry-over from other donors' samples.

V usage is TRBV4-2 and J usage is TRBJ1-5, with 7 bases identical to TRBD1. The CDR3 runs 14 residues. The junction had 5 bases not matched to a gene; V was cut back by 4 bases and J by 5 bases. In germline, CDR1 is LGHNA, CDR2 YNFKEQ. The CDR3 coding sequence is TGTGCCAGCAGCCCAAACAGGGGTTATCAGCCCCAGCATTTT. It codes for CASSPNRGYQPQHF.

This clone came up a few times. V usage is TRBV5-1 and J usage is TRBJ2-2; TRBD2 matches at 12 bases. Per the germline V gene, CDR1 is SGHRS and CDR2 is YFSETQ. The CDR3 length is 17 residues. V lost 0 bases and J lost 7; bases outside the gene matches: 7. CDR3 DNA: TGCGCCAGCAGCTTGGTGGCTAGCGGGAGGGCCAGCGGGGAGCTGTTTTTT. Translated: CASSLVASGRASGELFF. Drawing the rest from reference TRBV5-1 and TRBJ2-2, the complete variable domain is KAGVTQTPRYLIKTRGQQVTLSCSPISGHRSVSWYQQTPGQGLQFLFEYFSETQRNKGNFPGRFSGRQFSNSRSEMNVSTLELGDSALYLCASSLVASGRASGELFFGEGSRLTVL.

This chain's CDR3 is CASSLTRAGAFF. The CDR3 DNA is TGTGCCAGCAGCTTAACCAGGGCGGGGGCTTTCTTT. V gene TRBV5-8 combines with J gene TRBJ1-1, with D possibly TRBD1 on 5 matching bases. V was cut by 2 bases and J by 11 bases, with 13 bases left in between. Germline values: CDR1 SGHTS, CDR2 YDEGEE. The length of the CDR3 is 12 residues.

This chain uses TRBV19 with TRBJ1-5, with D possibly TRBD1 on 6 matching bases. The CDR3 loop spans 15 amino acids. V dropped 7 bases and J dropped 5 bases, with 18 bases sitting between them. Germline CDR1 is LNHDA and CDR2 is SQIVND (reference sequence). CDR3 bases: TGTGCCAGTACCAAGGGGGTTCAAGTTTATCAGCCCCAGCATTTT. Protein product: CASTKGVQVYQPQHF. Combining the CDR3 with reference TRBV19 and TRBJ1-5 gives the whole variable domain DGGITQSPKYLFRKEGQNVTLSCEQNLNHDAMYWYRQDPGQGLRLIYYSQIVNDFQKGDIAEGYSVSREKKESFPLTVTSAQKNPTAFYLCASTKGVQVYQPQHFGDGTRLSIL.

This clone occurred a few times. J is TRBJ2-5 and V is TRBV15; D unclear. Judging by the DNA end, TRBJ2-7 fits better; the J call may be wrong. The germline V gene encodes CDR1 LNHNV and CDR2 YYDKDF (reference sequence). CDR3 length: 16 residues. This CDR3 reads CATSRDKAVSSYEQYF. DNA of the CDR3: TGTGCCACCAGCAGAGATAAGGCGGTCAGCTCCTACGAGCAGTACTTC.

This chain uses TRBV30 with TRBJ1-6; 8 nucleotides align to TRBD1. V lost 3 bases, J lost 6 bases, and 4 bases stayed unmatched. Germline assignment: CDR1 GTSNPN and CDR2 SVGIG (reference sequence). This CDR3 comprises 14 residues. CDR3 sequence: CAWSLTGVNSPLHF. CDR3 nucleotide sequence: TGTGCCTGGAGCCTGACAGGGGTTAATTCACCCCTCCACTTT.

This rearrangement joins TRBV10-1 to TRBJ2-1; 8 bases match TRBD2. The germline V gene encodes CDR1 WNHNN and CDR2 SYGVQD (reference sequence). This CDR3 is built from 19 residues. V shed 3 bases and J 6 bases; nucleotides not matched to a gene: 19. In DNA, the CDR3 is TGCGCCAGCAGTGATTATTATACGTTGGGCGGGAGGTCGTCCAATGAGCAGTTCTTC. This translates into CASSDYYTLGGRSSNEQFF.

The chain employs TRBV28 and TRBJ1-1; no definite D call. The CDR3 covers 12 residues. CDR1 and CDR2 (germline): MDHEN, SYDVKM. V was cut by 5 bases and J by 0 bases, with 4 bases left in between. CDR3 in amino acids: CASSSMNTEAFF. Written as DNA, the CDR3 is TGTGCCAGCAGTAGCATGAACACTGAAGCTTTCTTT.

This chain connects TRBV7-3 to TRBJ2-1; TRBD2 aligns across 8 bases. The trim removed 3 bases at V and 7 bases at J, leaving 2 bases unmatched. CDR1 SGHTA and CDR2 FQGTGA come from the germline V gene. The CDR3 covers 13 residues. The CDR3 nucleotides are TGTGCCAGCAGCTTTCCGGGGGGGAATGAGCAGTTCTTC. Translating it yields CASSFPGGNEQFF.

The chain combines TRBV29-1 with TRBJ2-5; TRBD2 aligns across 11 bases. The CDR3 has 14 amino acids. V was clipped by 7 bases and J by 3 bases; unmatched bases: 7. Germline V gives CDR1 SQVTM, CDR2 ANQGSEA. The CDR3 loop is CSGGGGLAEETQYF. CDR3 DNA sequence: TGCAGCGGCGGGGGGGGACTAGCGGAAGAGACCCAGTACTTC.

The CDR3 bases are TGTGCCAGCAGGCTCGGGACAGGGACGTCCGGGGAGCTGTTTTTT. Its translation: CASRLGTGTSGELFF. This rearrangement joins TRBV28 to TRBJ2-2; 9 bases are a match to TRBD1. Unmatched junction bases numbered 8, after V lost 6 bases and J lost 6 bases. Germline V lookup: CDR1 MDHEN, CDR2 SYDVKM. This CDR3 region has 15 residues.

The chain links TRBV10-3 to TRBJ1-2; 7 nucleotides line up with TRBD1. The germline gives CDR1 ENHRY, CDR2 SYGVKD. The CDR3 covers 13 residues. The trim removed 6 bases at V and 5 bases at J, leaving 6 bases unmatched. CDR3: CAIRVSTGYGYTF. CDR3 nucleotides: TGTGCCATCAGGGTATCGACAGGGTATGGCTACACCTTC.

The chain is built from TRBV6-1 and TRBJ2-1; D ambiguous. V was clipped by 1 base and J by 9 bases, with 7 bases between them. From germline, CDR1 is MNHNS and CDR2 SASEGT. This CDR3 is 12 amino acids long. CDR3 DNA sequence: TGTGCCAGCAGTGAAGGGGCCGGTGAGCAGTTCTTC. This gives the protein CASSEGAGEQFF.

The V and J genes are TRBV6-6 and TRBJ2-7; D unclear. CDR1 is MNHNY and CDR2 is SVGAGI in the germline V gene (reference sequence). The CDR3 consists of 15 residues. V lost 6 bases and J 0 bases, leaving 15 bases between the germline ends. CDR3 DNA sequence: TGTGCCAGCAGCACCCTTGCTAGGAGCTCCTACGAGCAGTACTTC. It specifies CASSTLARSSYEQYF.

V usage is TRBV19 and J usage is TRBJ1-5, with D tentatively TRBD1 (5 bases). CDR1 LNHDA and CDR2 SQIVND come from the germline V gene (reference sequence). V lost 3 bases and J lost 4, with 7 bases in between. This CDR3 is 13 amino acids long. Here the CDR3 DNA reads TGTGCCAGTAGTATGGGGGGGAATCAGCCCCAGCATTTT. Translating it yields CASSMGGNQPQHF.

This chain joins TRBV7-3 and TRBJ2-2; possibly TRBD2 for D (5 bases). Germline loops: CDR1 SGHTA, CDR2 FQGTGA. This CDR3 has 16 amino acids. With 7 bases removed from V and 2 bases from J, the gap between germline ends came to 17 bases. The CDR3 loop reads CASTKVVSANTGELFF. CDR3 coding DNA: TGTGCCAGCACCAAAGTGGTTAGCGCTAACACCGGGGAGCTGTTTTTT.

The rearrangement links TRBV4-3 to TRBJ2-5; D gene unclear. The J call is uncertain, as TRBJ2-7 better fits the DNA end. The V gene's germline CDR1 is LGHNA and CDR2 YSLEER. The CDR3 runs 13 residues. For the CDR3, the DNA is TGCGCCAGCAGCCAAGGGGTCAACTACGAGCAGTACTTC. Its protein product is CASSQGVNYEQYF.

The chain uses TRBV5-4 and TRBJ2-3, with D unclear. The CDR3 covers 16 residues. Germline V gene sequence: CDR1 SGHNT, CDR2 YYREEE (reference sequence). V was clipped by 0 bases and J by 0 bases, with 11 bases between them. The CDR3 is CASSLAAISSTDTQYF. The CDR3 bases are TGTGCCAGCAGCTTGGCCGCTATCTCTAGCACAGATACGCAGTATTTT.

V and J are TRBV7-8 and TRBJ1-4; D unresolved. Germline-derived CDR1 and CDR2 are SGHVS and FQNEAQ. This CDR3 has 13 residues. The V end was cut by 5 bases, the J end by 8 bases, with 12 bases between. The CDR3 DNA follows: TGTGCCAGCAGCCCCCGTCTATGGGAAAAACTGTTTTTT. Translation gives CASSPRLWEKLFF.

The chain uses TRBV10-3 and TRBJ1-1; D remains unclear. Trimming took 3 bases from V and 1 from J, leaving 12 bases between them. This CDR3 region has 15 residues. CDR1 ENHRY and CDR2 SYGVKD come from the germline V gene. Here the CDR3 reads CAISDPAAENTEAFF. CDR3 nucleotide sequence: TGTGCCATCAGTGATCCCGCGGCAGAGAACACTGAAGCTTTCTTT.

This sequence joins TRBV15 and TRBJ2-1, with D possibly TRBD1 on 5 matching bases. V gave up 1 base and J gave up 8 bases, with 9 bases separating them. The germline V gene encodes CDR1 LNHNV and CDR2 YYDKDF (reference sequence). This CDR3 is 13 amino acids long. CDR3 protein: CATSRAGMDEQFF. The CDR3 DNA reads TGTGCCACCAGCAGAGCAGGGATGGATGAGCAGTTCTTC.

The chain has TRBV6-5 and TRBJ2-7, with D tentatively TRBD1 (6 bases). The CDR3 length is 15 residues. Deletions cut 6 bases from V and 4 bases from J, with 19 bases between. The germline gives CDR1 MNHEY, CDR2 SVGAGI. DNA for the CDR3: TGTGCCAGCAGCCCCCCCGGCAGGGGCAGATACGAGCAGTACTTC. Protein sequence: CASSPPGRGRYEQYF.

This clone has only a few counts. The chain joins TRBV19 to TRBJ1-2; 10 nucleotides align to TRBD1. The germline gives CDR1 LNHDA, CDR2 SQIVND (reference sequence). The trim removed 5 bases at V and 7 bases at J, leaving 7 bases unmatched. The CDR3 has 14 amino acids. The CDR3 protein is CASSLRDRGFGYTF. The CDR3 DNA follows: TGTGCCAGTAGTCTCCGGGACAGGGGTTTTGGCTACACCTTC.

CDR3 DNA: TGTGCCAGCAGTTTATACAACTACGAGCAGTACTTC. Translation gives CASSLYNYEQYF. The V and J genes are TRBV28 and TRBJ2-7; no clear D. Per germline, CDR1 MDHEN and CDR2 SYDVKM. V gave up 1 base and J gave up 3 bases, with 4 bases separating them. The CDR3 runs to 12 residues.

The rearrangement uses TRBV6-5 and TRBJ2-7; tentatively, D is TRBD1 (6 bases). The CDR3 covers 15 residues. V was pared by 2 bases and J by 5 bases, with 16 bases between. Germline loops: CDR1 MNHEY, CDR2 SVGAGI. The CDR3: CASSYRPARGHEQYF. The CDR3 DNA follows: TGTGCCAGCAGTTACAGACCCGCCAGGGGCCACGAGCAGTACTTC.

This chain links TRBV5-1 with TRBJ2-2, with D possibly being TRBD2 (5 bases). The CDR3 covers 15 residues. V lost 0 bases to trimming and J lost 6 bases, with 12 bases between them. Germline CDR1 is SGHRS and CDR2 is YFSETQ. The CDR3 spells CASSLDTTSPGELFF. CDR3 DNA sequence: TGCGCCAGCAGCTTGGATACTACTAGTCCCGGGGAGCTGTTTTTT. The variable domain in full, with the rest retrieved from reference TRBV5-1 and TRBJ2-2, is KAGVTQTPRYLIKTRGQQVTLSCSPISGHRSVSWYQQTPGQGLQFLFEYFSETQRNKGNFPGRFSGRQFSNSRSEMNVSTLELGDSALYLCASSLDTTSPGELFFGEGSRLTVL.

The chain joins TRBV9 to TRBJ2-7; 12 bases are shared with TRBD1. V lost 1 base, J lost 5 bases, and 10 bases stayed unmatched. Germline assignment: CDR1 SGDLS and CDR2 YYNGEE. CDR3 length equals 17 residues. The CDR3 loop is CASSVSTGTGGQNEQYF. CDR3 nucleotides: TGTGCCAGCAGCGTAAGTACCGGGACAGGGGGCCAAAACGAGCAGTACTTC.

The chain links TRBV5-8 to TRBJ2-5, with D possibly matching TRBD2 (5 bases). The V end lost 0 bases, the J end lost 5 bases, and 17 bases lay between the germline ends. This CDR3 comprises 16 residues. Germline-derived CDR1 and CDR2 are SGHTS and YDEGEE. CDR3 sequence reads: CASSLARGWRVETQYF. As DNA, the CDR3 is TGTGCCAGCAGCTTGGCAAGAGGGTGGCGGGTCGAGACCCAGTACTTC.

This chain connects TRBV7-9 to TRBJ2-7, with 8 bases that match TRBD1. Germline CDR1 is SEHNR and CDR2 is FQNEAQ (reference sequence). The V segment lost 4 bases and the J segment 3 bases; nucleotides outside the gene matches: 5. This CDR3 spans 14 amino acids. The CDR3 reads CASSSGTGDYEQYF. The CDR3, as DNA: TGTGCCAGCAGCTCCGGGACAGGAGACTACGAGCAGTACTTC.

The genes are TRBV11-3 and TRBJ2-1, with D tentatively TRBD1 (6 bases). The CDR3 contains 13 residues. Trimming left V 4 bases short and J 2 bases short, with 6 bases between. Germline V gene data show CDR1 as SGHNT and CDR2 as YENEEA. CDR3 coding DNA: TGTGCCAGCAGCTGGACAGCCTACAATGAGCAGTTCTTC. This codes for CASSWTAYNEQFF.

The rearrangement links TRBV28 to TRBJ2-7; 14 bases agree with TRBD2. The V and J ends lost 5 bases and 5 bases, in that order; junction bases with no gene match: 11. The CDR3 has 17 residues. Germline V gene data show CDR1 as MDHEN and CDR2 as SYDVKM. The CDR3 DNA is TGTGCCAGCAGTCGAAGACTAGCGGGGGGGCCGGGGGACGAGCAGTACTTC. The encoded protein is CASSRRLAGGPGDEQYF.

This sequence joins TRBV7-2 and TRBJ2-3; 7 nucleotides agree with TRBD2. The junction had 8 bases not matched to a gene; V was cut back by 2 bases and J by 3 bases. The CDR3 runs 16 residues. Germline values: CDR1 SGHTA, CDR2 FQGNSA. DNA for the CDR3: TGTGCCAGCAGCTTACAGAGCGGGGCGATGACAGATACGCAGTATTTT. It codes for CASSLQSGAMTDTQYF.